This T cell receptor (beta chain) was documented in a study of blood T cell repertoires in COVID-19. Overall study context: T cells, B-cell-depleted T cells, or PBMCs provided the cDNA or gDNA that served as material.

The repertoire was sequenced with immunoSEQ multiplex PCR; TCRdb's copy has only in-frame clones and lacks some. Among about 280,000 clones listed, roughly 90% were seen once. This receptor was taken from a woman aged 18 to 35 with acute COVID-19. The sequencing sample was made of PBMCs or T cells enriched from blood (not recorded which).

The DNA for the CDR3 is TGTGCCAGCAGTCCCCCCGGCCAAGAGACCCAGTACTTC. This encodes CASSPPGQETQYF. V is TRBV28 and J is TRBJ2-5, with D uncertain. In germline, CDR1 is MDHEN, CDR2 SYDVKM. V was cut by 5 bases and J by 1 base, with 8 bases left in between. The CDR3 is 13 amino acids.